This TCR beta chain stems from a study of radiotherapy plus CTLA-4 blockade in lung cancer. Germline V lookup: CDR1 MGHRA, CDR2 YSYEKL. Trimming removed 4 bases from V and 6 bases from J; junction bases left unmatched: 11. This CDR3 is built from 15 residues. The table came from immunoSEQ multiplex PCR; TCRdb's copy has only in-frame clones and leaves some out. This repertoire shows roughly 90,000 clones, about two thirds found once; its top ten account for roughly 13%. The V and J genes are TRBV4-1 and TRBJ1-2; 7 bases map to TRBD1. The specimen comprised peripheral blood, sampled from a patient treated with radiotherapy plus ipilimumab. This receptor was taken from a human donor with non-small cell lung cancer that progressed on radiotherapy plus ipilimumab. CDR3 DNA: TGCGCCAGCAGCCGGGACAGATCCCTCGCGGATGGCTACACCTTC. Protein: CASSRDRSLADGYTF.